The clone carrying this T cell receptor beta chain has a count of ten or more. TCRdb analysed the 5' RACE reads with MiXCR anew, one entry per CDR3 protein. The sample holds around 63,000 distinct CDR3 sequences; under 20% are singletons and the top ten take around 4.7%. There are 15 residues in the CDR3. V gave up 1 base and J gave up 4 bases, with 11 bases separating them. CDR1 and CDR2 from the germline V gene are MGHRA and YSYEKL. This entry is derived from a study of T cells of healthy individuals. This rearrangement joins TRBV4-1 to TRBJ1-3; D unclear. The receptor's source is a human donor in good health. For the CDR3, the DNA is TGCGCCAGCAGCCAAGTTGCAGTATCGGGAAACACCATATATTTT. Its translation is CASSQVAVSGNTIYF.